Listed below are T cell receptor beta chains from one sample, sequenced in a study of Graves' ophthalmopathy and Graves' hyperthyroidism. A single record per CDR3 protein comes from TCRdb applying MiXCR to the multiplex PCR reads. The data hold about 600,000 distinct CDR3 sequences, with under 45% observed a single time. Sequencing used peripheral blood or thyroid tissue (not recorded which). Receptors were obtained from an adult man with Graves' hyperthyroidism. Each CDR3 is given without its conserved first and last residue. Size tells how often a clone was seen (once, few, many) or the class of an expanded clone, and some rows leave it out.

V	J	size	length	CDR3
TRBV12-5	TRBJ1-1	few	12	ASGLVPLMTEAF
TRBV29-1	TRBJ1-2	.	12	SLEPRVPNYGYT
TRBV7-8	TRBJ2-3	few	12	ASSLDQGIDTQY
TRBV20-1	TRBJ1-5	many	10	SASRREQPQH
TRBV25-1	TRBJ2-3	few	12	ASSLQGDSDTQY
TRBV29-1	TRBJ2-7	many	11	SVSGQGHYEQY
TRBV10-3	TRBJ2-2	.	13	AISETTGRTGELF
TRBV20-1	TRBJ2-7	.	13	SASKAGGLGYEQY
TRBV25-1	TRBJ1-1	.	13	ASSARKDTNTEAF
TRBV10-3	TRBJ2-1	few	13	AISETGTGGNEQF
TRBV20-1	TRBJ1-2	many	11	SARDNPFGGYT
TRBV7-9	TRBJ1-1	many	14	ASSLDGGTENTEAF
TRBV7-2	TRBJ1-5	many	13	ASSLDGSSNQPQH
TRBV20-1	TRBJ1-6	many	15	SARDADSLRTNSPLH
TRBV6-5	TRBJ1-4	.	14	ASSGTGAPVNEKLF
TRBV7-9	TRBJ1-5	many	14	ASSGPGQDNNQPQH
TRBV29-1	TRBJ2-7	.	11	SVEAAAYNEQY
TRBV10-3	TRBJ2-1	few	9	AISAGNEQF
TRBV7-3	.	.	13	ASSLGGGAYNEQF
TRBV12-3/TRBV12-4	TRBJ1-4	many	11	ASSNREYEKLF
TRBV11-1	TRBJ2-7	.	11	ASVEQTEYEQY
TRBV11-2	TRBJ2-7	few	12	ASSPISGGDEQY
TRBV7-9	TRBJ1-1	many	10	ASSLTGIEAF
TRBV18	TRBJ2-5	.	13	ASSPPPGDKETQY
TRBV5-1	TRBJ2-2	.	13	ASSVDEYGTGELF
TRBV29-1	TRBJ1-1	.	10	SQEPAYTEAF
TRBV28	TRBJ1-6	many	13	ASSLLTGNNSPLH
TRBV29-1	TRBJ1-1	many	11	TTSLTTNTEAF